The 2 T cell receptor beta chains listed next were all sequenced from one sample in a study of cytomegalovirus exposure and HLA in healthy donors. PCR amplification relied on 60 Vbeta primers (plus 13 Jbeta primers). Measured with immunoSEQ multiplex PCR; TCRdb has only the in-frame clones, and not every one. This sample has 120,000 to 150,000 clones, with 73% found just once. Specimen: PBMCs. The receptors were sampled from a woman aged 18 to 35 in good health and CMV-seronegative.

The V and J genes are TRBV7-3 and TRBJ1-1, with TRBD1 matching over 8 bases. CDR3 length: 15 amino acids. Per germline, CDR1 SGHTA and CDR2 FQGTGA. The trim removed 3 bases at V and 1 base at J, leaving 4 bases unmatched. The CDR3 coding sequence is TGTGCCAGCAGCTTGAACGGACAGGGGAACACTGAAGCTTTCTTT. It is translated as CASSLNGQGNTEAFF.

The V and J genes are TRBV6-5 and TRBJ1-2; 9 bases map to TRBD1. The CDR3 is 15 amino acids. Germline loops: CDR1 MNHEY, CDR2 SVGAGI. J lost 3 bases, V lost 4 bases, and 6 bases had no gene match. This chain's CDR3 is CASSSTGGADYGYTF. The DNA for the CDR3 is TGTGCCAGCAGTTCCACAGGGGGCGCGGACTATGGCTACACCTTC.